The clone carrying this TCR beta chain was recorded at least ten times. Antigen unknown. MiXCR was run by TCRdb on the reads, yielding one entry per CDR3 protein. Altogether about 24,000 distinct CDR3 sequences are present, around 21% being singletons, with the ten largest covering about 91%. This sample stems from a study of T cell repertoires in cytomegalovirus infection. Turning to the study itself: As its CMV epitopes, the study selected recently identified HLA-C-restricted and well-studied HLA-B-restricted targets.

This CDR3 contains 16 residues. CDR1 is LGHNT, CDR2 FRNRAP, per germline. The V gene end was trimmed by 5 bases and the J gene end by 2 bases; junction bases not matched to a gene: 6. The V and J genes are TRBV12-5 and TRBJ2-3; the match to TRBD2 covers 11 bases. This TCR was sampled from a human donor in good health (CMV status not recorded). Some clones in this sample may be carry-over from other donors' samples. Sample: CD8+ T cells from cultured PBMCs, taken from culture after CMV antigen stimulation. CDR3 amino acids: CASGLGTSGATDTQYF. CDR3 bases: TGTGCTAGTGGTCTGGGGACTAGCGGTGCCACAGATACGCAGTATTTT.